The following is a T cell receptor beta chain sequence with its context. This sample is drawn from a study of blood T cell repertoires in COVID-19. Background on the study: T cells, B-cell-depleted T cells, or PBMCs supplied cDNA or gDNA.

In the authors' methods: Counts of nucleated cells, estimated from reference gene primer amplification, were obtained. Assay: immunoSEQ multiplex PCR; the TCRdb copy retains only in-frame clones and omits some. V and J calls and clone size follow that table, whereas D and trimming were derived from the DNA. This sample has roughly 260,000 clones, with 80% to 95% found just once. Recruited during active infection, patients (from Seattle) were subsequently followed longitudinally. Trimming took off 7 bases at V and 1 base at J, with 17 bases between the two ends. The CDR3 extends over 15 amino acids. CDR1 and CDR2 from the germline V gene are MDHEN and SYDVKM.

Input material: peripheral blood. The rearrangement links TRBV28 to TRBJ2-7; TRBD2 is a possible D gene (5 bases). The receptor's source is a person between 18 and 30 years old with COVID-19, enrolled during active disease. CDR3 region: CASTPYRGSSYEQYF. In DNA form, the CDR3 reads TGTGCCAGCACCCCATACCGGGGTTCGTCCTACGAGCAGTACTTC.